A single sample is the source of the 15 T cell receptor beta chains below, sequenced in a study of shared clonotypes between healthy human individuals. Assay used: immunoSEQ multiplex PCR; TCRdb lists only in-frame clones, some missing. The sample gives more than 2,000,000 clones, 90% to 95% of which show up once; under 0.45% is in the top ten. The sample comprised naive CD4+ T cells from PBMCs. The subset here: CD45RA+ positively selected. These receptors were obtained from a young man in good health. Some clones in this sample may be carry-over from other donors' samples.

The chain carries TRBV9 and TRBJ2-7; a weak D match, TRBD2 (6 bases). Per the germline V gene, CDR1 is SGDLS and CDR2 is YYNGEE. The CDR3 has 14 amino acids. V was clipped by 3 bases and J by 7 bases, with 17 bases between them. As DNA, the CDR3 is TGTGCCAGCAGCGCAACCTCTGGACTACGGGAGCAGTACTTC. This sequence encodes CASSATSGLREQYF. The complete variable domain, with remaining parts taken from reference TRBV9 and TRBJ2-7, reads DSGVTQTPKHLITATGQRVTLRCSPRSGDLSVYWYQQSLDQGLQFLIQYYNGEERAKGNILERFSAQQFPDLHSELNLSSLELGDSALYFCASSATSGLREQYFGPGTRLTVT.

This clone was picked up a small number of times. At one of its ends the junction is not consistent with the germline gene, which may arise from a read error. V gene TRBV7-9 combines with J gene TRBJ1-1, with unresolved D. This CDR3 comprises 12 residues. CDR1 and CDR2 from the germline V gene are SEHNR and FQNEAQ (reference sequence). CDR3 bases: TGTGCCAGCAGCCTACCGGACTTCCCGACGATCTTT. It codes for CASSLPDFPTIF.

V usage is TRBV15 and J usage is TRBJ2-7, with D perhaps TRBD1 (6 bases). This CDR3 spans 14 amino acids. Germline V CDR1 and CDR2: LNHNV, YYDKDF (reference sequence). V shed 3 bases and J shed 6 bases, with 15 bases lying between them. CDR3: CATSSGTSPSEQYF. DNA of the CDR3: TGTGCCACCAGCAGTGGGACATCCCCTAGCGAGCAGTACTTC.

The rearrangement links TRBV7-2 to TRBJ2-7; 7 nucleotides match TRBD1. The CDR3 spans 13 residues. Germline CDR1 is SGHTA and CDR2 is FQGNSA. V shed 6 bases, J shed 4 bases, and the junction held 6 bases outside the gene matches. The CDR3 DNA sequence: TGTGCCAGCAGTTCCCGGGACAGTTACGAGCAGTACTTC. Protein sequence: CASSSRDSYEQYF.

Notes on this clone: This specimen includes other DNA sequences encoding the same CDR3. The chain has TRBV2 and TRBJ1-5, with 8 bases lining up with TRBD1. Trimming cost V 6 bases and J 5 bases; bases outside gene matches: 3. CDR3 length equals 13 residues. Germline V CDR1 and CDR2: SNHLY, FYNNEI. DNA of the CDR3: TGTGCCAGCAGCGAGGACAGGGATCAGCCCCAGCATTTT. Protein sequence: CASSEDRDQPQHF.

The chain has TRBV28 and TRBJ1-4, with D unclear. This CDR3 has 13 residues. V dropped 5 bases and J dropped 8 bases, with 12 bases sitting between them. Germline V gene data show CDR1 as MDHEN and CDR2 as SYDVKM. CDR3 sequence: CASSLRLEEKLFF. CDR3 nucleotide sequence: TGTGCCAGCAGTCTACGCCTGGAGGAAAAACTGTTTTTT.

This chain uses TRBV28 with TRBJ1-4, with 8 bases matching TRBD1. The V gene's germline CDR1 is MDHEN and CDR2 SYDVKM. V lost 6 bases and J lost 4; bases outside the gene matches: 16. This CDR3 comprises 18 residues. CDR3 sequence reads: CASSPQGARSIDNEKLFF. In DNA, the CDR3 is TGTGCCAGCAGCCCCCAGGGGGCCCGCAGCATTGATAATGAAAAACTGTTTTTT.

Only one count was recorded for this clone. The DNA of the CDR3 is TGTGCCAGCAGTTTAGAACCCAGGGGGGGATACGAGCAGTACTTC. Protein product: CASSLEPRGGYEQYF. V gene TRBV28 combines with J gene TRBJ2-7, with D perhaps TRBD1 or TRBD2 (7 bases each). From germline, CDR1 is MDHEN and CDR2 SYDVKM. V dropped 2 bases and J dropped 4 bases, with 15 bases sitting between them. This CDR3 has 15 amino acids.

The chain is built from TRBV15 and TRBJ2-7; no reliable D call. This CDR3 comprises 14 residues. The germline V gene has CDR1 LNHNV and CDR2 YYDKDF (reference sequence). With 0 bases removed from V and 3 bases from J, the gap between germline ends came to 9 bases. The CDR3: CATSRDLAVYEQYF. CDR3 coding DNA: TGTGCCACCAGCAGAGATCTGGCGGTCTACGAGCAGTACTTC.

The rearrangement links TRBV11-3 to TRBJ2-3, with D hard to call. Germline CDR1 is SGHNT and CDR2 is YENEEA. The CDR3 totals 14 residues. Trimming removed 1 base at V and 2 bases at J, with 7 bases between. This chain's CDR3 is CASSLVSYTDTQYF. In nucleotides, the CDR3 is TGTGCCAGCAGCTTAGTCTCCTACACAGATACGCAGTATTTT. Full variable domain (missing parts from reference TRBV11-3 and TRBJ2-3): EAGVVQSPRYKIIEKKQPVAFWCNPISGHNTLYWYLQNLGQGPELLIRYENEEAVDDSQLPKDRFSAERLKGVDSTLKIQPAELGDSAVYLCASSLVSYTDTQYFGPGTRLTVL.

The chain couples TRBV28 to TRBJ1-1, with a weak D call TRBD1 (5 bases). CDR3 length: 16 residues. Germline assignment: CDR1 MDHEN and CDR2 SYDVKM. V lost 4 bases to trimming and J lost 1 base, with 16 bases between them. CDR3 nucleotides: TGTGCCAGCAGTTACCATCTCCAAGGGACGAACACTGAAGCTTTCTTT. It yields the protein CASSYHLQGTNTEAFF.

As to this clone: This sample includes further DNA sequences coding for the same CDR3. This chain connects TRBV28 to TRBJ2-6, with D hard to call. V dropped 5 bases and J dropped 0 bases, with 8 bases sitting between them. This CDR3 contains 15 residues. Germline CDR1 is MDHEN and CDR2 is SYDVKM. CDR3 DNA sequence: TGTGCCAGCAGTCGACGGCTCTCTGGGGCCAACGTCCTGACTTTC. The encoded protein is CASSRRLSGANVLTF. The full variable domain, completed using reference TRBV28 and TRBJ2-6, is DVKVTQSSRYLVKRTGEKVFLECVQDMDHENMFWYRQDPGLGLRLIYFSYDVKMKEKGDIPEGYSVSREKKERFSLILESASTNQTSMYLCASSRRLSGANVLTFGAGSRLTVL.

This sequence joins TRBV20-1 and TRBJ2-3; D possibly corresponds to TRBD1 (5 bases). V was cut by 2 bases and J by 8 bases, with 8 bases left in between. CDR3 length equals 11 residues. The germline V gene encodes CDR1 DFQATT and CDR2 SNEGSKA (reference sequence). The CDR3 loop is CSARQGGTQYF. The CDR3 DNA reads as TGCAGTGCTAGACAGGGTGGTACGCAGTATTTT.

The chain links TRBV27 to TRBJ2-1, with 7 bases lining up with TRBD1. The germline CDR1 and CDR2 sequences are MNHEY and SMNVEV (reference sequence). V lost 6 bases and J lost 4; bases outside the gene matches: 3. The CDR3 runs to 13 residues. The CDR3 protein is CASRPTGYNEQFF. Written as DNA, the CDR3 is TGTGCCAGCAGGCCGACAGGGTACAATGAGCAGTTCTTC.

The chain couples TRBV13 to TRBJ2-7; 8 bases are shared with TRBD1. V trimming: 5 bases; J trimming: 1 base; junction bases outside the gene matches: 7. Germline CDR1 reads PRHDT; CDR2 reads FYEKMQ (reference sequence). There are 15 residues in the CDR3. The chain's CDR3 is CASSLWTGYSYEQYF. CDR3 sequence (DNA): TGTGCCAGCAGCCTATGGACAGGGTATTCCTACGAGCAGTACTTC.